This TCR beta chain comes out of a study of human T cells and chemical hapten exposure. Study-level information: Variability of per-sample TCR yields stemmed mainly from small differences in pooled library volume.

This CDR3 region has 14 residues. CDR1 and CDR2 (germline): MNHEY, SVGEGT. The germline V and J ends were trimmed by 5 bases and 2 bases, with 12 bases remaining between them. Each CDR3 protein gets one entry after TCRdb re-called the RACE reads with MiXCR. The sample carries some 90,000 distinct CDR3 sequences, roughly a tenth recorded once. Overall study findings and caveats: The number of TCRs above 1 in 1000 frequency did not change after DPC sensitization.

This clonotype was seen just once. Its antigen is still unknown. As to time point: patch test 3, about 24 weeks after DPC sensitization. As to treatment: therapeutic diphenylcyclopropenone sensitization with weekly scalp DPC. The sample was whole blood, taken in connection with sensitization to the hapten diphenylcyclopropenone (DPC). The chain recombines TRBV6-2 or TRBV6-3 with TRBJ1-2, with D possibly being TRBD1 (5 bases). The sequence came from a woman aged 25 to 39 with alopecia areata. Some clones in this sample may be carry-over from other donors' samples. CDR3 nucleotides: TGTGCCAGCAGTACGAGACAGAAGAACTATGGCTACACCTTC. Protein sequence: CASSTRQKNYGYTF.